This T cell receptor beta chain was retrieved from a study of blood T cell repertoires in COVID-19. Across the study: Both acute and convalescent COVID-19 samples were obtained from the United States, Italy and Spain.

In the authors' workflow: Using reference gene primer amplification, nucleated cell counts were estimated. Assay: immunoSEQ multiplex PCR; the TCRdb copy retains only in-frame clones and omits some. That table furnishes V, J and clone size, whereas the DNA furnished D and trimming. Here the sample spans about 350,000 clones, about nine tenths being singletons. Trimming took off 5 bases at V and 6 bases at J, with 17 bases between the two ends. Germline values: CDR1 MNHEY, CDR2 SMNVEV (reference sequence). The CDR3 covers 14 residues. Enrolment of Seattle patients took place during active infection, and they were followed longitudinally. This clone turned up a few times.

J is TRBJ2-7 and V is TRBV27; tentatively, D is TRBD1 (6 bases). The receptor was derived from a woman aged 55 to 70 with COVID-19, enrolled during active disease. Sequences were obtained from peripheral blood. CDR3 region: CASSPTGSAAEQYF. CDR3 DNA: TGTGCCAGCAGTCCTACAGGGAGCGCGGCCGAGCAGTACTTC.